One sample yielded the 18 T cell receptor beta chains listed below, sequenced in a study of T cells in localized non-small cell lung cancer. Only in-frame clones appear in the TCRdb table, and some are missing; sequencing was by immunoSEQ multiplex PCR. The data contain 25,000 to 35,000 clones, roughly nine tenths of them seen just once; the ten biggest clones take up over 2.5%. The sample in question was peripheral blood, obtained before any cancer treatment. The receptors originated from an older female donor with stage I lung adenocarcinoma.

The chain recombines TRBV4-2 with TRBJ2-1, with TRBD2 matching 8 bases. Germline loops: CDR1 LGHNA, CDR2 YNFKEQ. This CDR3 is built from 17 residues. J lost 6 bases, V lost 1 base, and 11 bases had no gene match. In DNA, the CDR3 is TGTGCCAGCAGCCAAGCCTCTCTGCGGGAGGTGTCCAATGAGCAGTTCTTC. Amino acids: CASSQASLREVSNEQFF.

This CDR3 is CASTYFRGNTEAFF. CDR3 coding DNA: TGTGCCAGCACTTATTTTCGGGGGAACACTGAAGCTTTCTTT. The genes are TRBV6-5 and TRBJ1-1; the D is unclear. The CDR3 length is 14 residues. Germline CDR1 is MNHEY and CDR2 is SVGAGI. V was trimmed by 7 bases and J by 1 base, leaving 13 bases between them.

This chain uses TRBV19 with TRBJ2-3, with D perhaps TRBD1 or TRBD2 (5 bases each). Germline CDR1 reads LNHDA; CDR2 reads SQIVND (reference sequence). The CDR3 runs to 13 residues. Trimming shortened V by 4 bases and J by 0 bases, and 5 bases separated the two germline ends. CDR3 nucleotides: TGTGCCAGTAGTAGGGACAGCACAGATACGCAGTATTTT. Protein sequence: CASSRDSTDTQYF. The full variable domain, in which reference TRBV19 and TRBJ2-3 provide the parts outside the CDR3, is DGGITQSPKYLFRKEGQNVTLSCEQNLNHDAMYWYRQDPGQGLRLIYYSQIVNDFQKGDIAEGYSVSREKKESFPLTVTSAQKNPTAFYLCASSRDSTDTQYFGPGTRLTVL.

The J gene is TRBJ2-1, the V gene TRBV7-2; D is unclear. The germline V and J ends were trimmed by 1 base and 5 bases, with 9 bases remaining between them. This CDR3 is 14 amino acids long. CDR1 SGHTA and CDR2 FQGNSA come from the germline V gene. CDR3 amino acids: CASSLVPGNNEQFF. The CDR3 region has the DNA TGTGCCAGCAGCTTAGTTCCAGGTAACAATGAGCAGTTCTTC.

The chain uses TRBV2 and TRBJ1-2, with a tentative D call TRBD1 (5 bases). V was clipped by 7 bases and J by 6 bases, with 15 bases between them. The CDR3 has 13 amino acids. Looked up from germline, CDR1 is SNHLY and CDR2 is FYNNEI. The CDR3 region has the DNA TGTGCCAGCACCCCGGACACCTGGGATGGCTACACCTTC. Translation gives CASTPDTWDGYTF.

The chain has TRBV14 and TRBJ1-2; 9 bases are a match to TRBD1. Trimming took 5 bases from V and 1 from J; bases not matched to a gene: 5. This CDR3 is 15 amino acids long. CDR1 and CDR2 (germline): SGHDN, FVKESK. CDR3 DNA: TGTGCCAGCAGCGAGGACAGGGGACATAACTATGGCTACACCTTC. Translated: CASSEDRGHNYGYTF.

The chain employs TRBV15 and TRBJ2-1, with TRBD2 as a possible D gene (5 bases). The germline V and J ends were trimmed by 5 bases and 1 base, with 15 bases remaining between them. The length of the CDR3 is 16 residues. Germline V lookup: CDR1 LNHNV, CDR2 YYDKDF (reference sequence). The CDR3 nucleotides are TGTGCCACCAGCGGCGAGCGGCTGCGTTCCTACAATGAGCAGTTCTTC. It codes for CATSGERLRSYNEQFF. The entire variable domain, with the rest obtained from reference TRBV15 and TRBJ2-1, is as follows: DAMVIQNPRYQVTQFGKPVTLSCSQTLNHNVMYWYQQKSSQAPKLLFHYYDKDFNNEADTPDNFQSRRPNTSFCFLDIRSPGLGDTAMYLCATSGERLRSYNEQFFGPGTRLTVL.

The chain links TRBV2 to TRBJ1-5; D is unclear. V gave up 2 bases and J gave up 4 bases, with 3 bases separating them. This CDR3 has 12 amino acids. The germline V gene has CDR1 SNHLY and CDR2 FYNNEI. CDR3 amino acids: CASSEPNQPQHF. CDR3 DNA sequence: TGTGCCAGCAGTGAACCGAATCAGCCCCAGCATTTT.

The chain is built from TRBV7-2 and TRBJ2-7; no clear D gene. The CDR3 is made up of 13 amino acids. Trimming took off 3 bases at V and 3 bases at J, with 9 bases between the two ends. CDR1 is SGHTA, CDR2 FQGNSA, per germline. CDR3 amino acids: CASSLNTRYEQYF. The CDR3 coding sequence is TGTGCCAGCAGCTTGAACACCCGCTACGAGCAGTACTTC.

This chain uses TRBV18 with TRBJ2-5; D gene unclear. Germline loops: CDR1 KGHSH, CDR2 LQKENI. Trimming stripped 6 bases from V and 5 bases from J, with 13 bases between. The CDR3 extends over 13 amino acids. CDR3 in amino acids: CASSAGVGETQYF. As DNA, the CDR3 is TGTGCCAGCTCCGCCGGAGTTGGCGAGACCCAGTACTTC.

This chain joins TRBV15 and TRBJ2-1; D is unresolved. CDR3 size: 13 residues. V was shortened by 1 base and J by 8 bases, with 9 bases between the two germline ends. CDR1 and CDR2 from the germline V gene are LNHNV and YYDKDF (reference sequence). The CDR3 nucleotides are TGTGCCACCAGCAGAGCTTTCGGCCATGAGCAGTTCTTC. As protein: CATSRAFGHEQFF.

This chain joins TRBV4-1 and TRBJ1-5; D is perhaps TRBD1 (5 bases). CDR1 and CDR2 (germline): MGHRA, YSYEKL. The CDR3 is made up of 17 amino acids. V was clipped by 1 base and J by 9 bases, with 22 bases between them. CDR3 in amino acids: CASSQGCRDHSVWPQHF. CDR3 nucleotide sequence: TGCGCCAGCAGCCAAGGCTGCAGGGACCACTCGGTTTGGCCCCAGCATTTT.

This clone appeared a few times. The chain recombines TRBV7-9 with TRBJ1-2, with 7 nucleotides matching TRBD1. CDR3 length: 14 amino acids. Germline CDR1 is SEHNR and CDR2 is FQNEAQ (reference sequence). Losses at the gene ends were 6 bases for V and 5 bases for J; bases not matched to a gene: 9. CDR3 sequence (DNA): TGTGCCAGCAGGAGCATTACAGGGGATTATGGCTACACCTTC. Translating it yields CASRSITGDYGYTF.

J is TRBJ1-1 and V is TRBV18; possibly TRBD1 for D (6 bases). The germline gives CDR1 KGHSH, CDR2 LQKENI. Trimming removed 3 bases from V and 5 bases from J, with 16 bases in between. The CDR3 consists of 15 residues. This CDR3 reads CASSPTSGEGTEAFF. The DNA of the CDR3 is TGTGCCAGCTCACCTACGTCAGGGGAGGGGACTGAAGCTTTCTTT.

This chain joins TRBV5-1 and TRBJ2-1; 9 positions match TRBD2. Germline values: CDR1 SGHRS, CDR2 YFSETQ. The CDR3 totals 16 residues. Germline trimming cut 5 bases from V and 0 bases from J; bases unmatched to any gene: 6. The CDR3 coding sequence is TGCGCCAGCAGTCCAAATAGCGGGAGCTCCTACAATGAGCAGTTCTTC. Encoded protein: CASSPNSGSSYNEQFF.

The rearrangement uses TRBV6-4 and TRBJ2-2; 14 bases line up with TRBD2. This CDR3 is built from 17 residues. The V and J ends lost 5 bases and 4 bases, in that order; junction bases with no gene match: 6. Per germline, CDR1 MRHNA and CDR2 SNTAGT. The CDR3 DNA follows: TGTGCCAGCAGTCCGGGACTAGCGGGAGATTTCACCGGGGAGCTGTTTTTT. Translation gives CASSPGLAGDFTGELFF.

The J gene is TRBJ2-3, the V gene TRBV30; 7 nucleotides align to TRBD1. The CDR3 runs to 13 residues. Germline V CDR1 and CDR2: GTSNPN, SVGIG (reference sequence). Unmatched junction bases numbered 6, after V lost 5 bases and J lost 4 bases. Here the CDR3 DNA reads TGTGCCTGGGACAGGGTGGGTGCAGATACGCAGTATTTT. Protein product: CAWDRVGADTQYF.

The V call is TRBV7-2, the J call TRBJ1-1, with D perhaps TRBD1 (5 bases). Germline V gene data show CDR1 as SGHTA and CDR2 as FQGNSA. The CDR3 is 12 residues long. V was shortened by 3 bases and J by 11 bases, with 13 bases between the two germline ends. In nucleotides, the CDR3 is TGTGCCAGCAGCTTCACAGGCTCGGGGGCTTTCTTT. Translation: CASSFTGSGAFF. Variable domain in full (rest from reference TRBV7-2 and TRBJ1-1): GAGVSQSPSNKVTEKGKDVELRCDPISGHTALYWYRQSLGQGLEFLIYFQGNSAPDKSGLPSDRFSAERTGGSVSTLTIQRTQQEDSAVYLCASSFTGSGAFFGQGTRLTVV.